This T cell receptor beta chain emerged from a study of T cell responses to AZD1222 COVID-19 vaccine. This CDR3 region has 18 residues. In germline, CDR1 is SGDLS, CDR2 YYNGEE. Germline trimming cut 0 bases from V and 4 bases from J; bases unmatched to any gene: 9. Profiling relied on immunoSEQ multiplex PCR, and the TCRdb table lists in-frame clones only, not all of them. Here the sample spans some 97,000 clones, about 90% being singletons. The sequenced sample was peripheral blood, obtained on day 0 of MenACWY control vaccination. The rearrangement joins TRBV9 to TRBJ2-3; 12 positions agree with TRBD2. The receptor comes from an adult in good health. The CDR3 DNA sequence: TGTGCCAGCAGCGTAGTTGCTAGCGGGGGGGCCGTCGCAGATACGCAGTATTTT. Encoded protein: CASSVVASGGAVADTQYF.